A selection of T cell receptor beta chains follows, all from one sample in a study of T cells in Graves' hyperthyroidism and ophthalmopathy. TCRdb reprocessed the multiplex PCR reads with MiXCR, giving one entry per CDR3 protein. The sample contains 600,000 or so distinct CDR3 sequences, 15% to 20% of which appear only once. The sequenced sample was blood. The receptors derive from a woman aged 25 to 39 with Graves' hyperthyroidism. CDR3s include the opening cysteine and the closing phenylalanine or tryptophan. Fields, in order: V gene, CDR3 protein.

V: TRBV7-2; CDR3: CASSAQGAVETQYF
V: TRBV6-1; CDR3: CASRPPSGSSEDYEQYF
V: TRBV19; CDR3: CASTPSARNQPQHF
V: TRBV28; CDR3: CASSSLREGADEQFF
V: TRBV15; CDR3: CATSRHQGGSYEQYF
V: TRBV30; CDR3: CAWNKRGVSEAFF
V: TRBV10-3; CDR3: CAISEGTSGLNEQFF
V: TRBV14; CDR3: CASSQGAVYSGANVLTF
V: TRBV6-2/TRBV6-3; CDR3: CASSDRDRYNEQFF
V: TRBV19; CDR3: CASRAGLGELFF
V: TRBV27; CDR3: CASSFLAGETGELFF
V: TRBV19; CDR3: CASSATPSANEQFF
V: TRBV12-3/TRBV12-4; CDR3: CASSLRQSGSGANVLTF
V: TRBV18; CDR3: CASSPVRGEGGYTF
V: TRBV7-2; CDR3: CASSSSGGSEQYF
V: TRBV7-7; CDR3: CASSPGQSTNEKLFF
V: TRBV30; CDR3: CAQTTGRETQYF
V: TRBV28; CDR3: CAAGRVVKTEAFF
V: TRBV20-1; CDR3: CSAPSDPAQETQYF
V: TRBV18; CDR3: CASSPGAATEQFF
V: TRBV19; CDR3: CASSMGSGRLFF
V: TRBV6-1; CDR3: CASTRDTGAYEQYF
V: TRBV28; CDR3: CASSFRRVSYEQYF
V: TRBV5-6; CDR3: CASSLVPISTDTQYF
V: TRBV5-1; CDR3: CASSPLTPQGTQYF
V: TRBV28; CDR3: CASNNPGLAYNEQFF
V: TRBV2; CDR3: CASSLGRISNQPQHF
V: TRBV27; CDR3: CASSPGGRYGYTF
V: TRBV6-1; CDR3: CASSELEGEQYF
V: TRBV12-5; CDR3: CASGLVVGQGALGYTF
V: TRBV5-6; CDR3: CASSPRLAMWDNEQFF
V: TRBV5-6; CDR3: CASSPIGVRGEQYF
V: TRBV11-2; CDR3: CASSLGGGRNTGELFF
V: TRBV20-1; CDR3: CGGWDSDTQYF
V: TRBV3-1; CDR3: CASSQTSGSAGNEQFF
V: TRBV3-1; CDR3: CASSQVRDTEAFF
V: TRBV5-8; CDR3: CASSFHEENTGELFF
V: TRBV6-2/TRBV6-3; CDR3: CASTGQFYEQYF
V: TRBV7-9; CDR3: CASSLDTGETFF
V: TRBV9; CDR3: CASSATSGPDEQYF
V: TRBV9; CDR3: CASSVDSKNEAFF
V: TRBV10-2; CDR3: CASSENSRGFF
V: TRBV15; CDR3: CATSRDSGVGSYNEQFF
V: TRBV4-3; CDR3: CASGTPNEQFF
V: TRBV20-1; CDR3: CSALRDLDSDTQYF
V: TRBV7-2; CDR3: CASSDRTAYGYTF
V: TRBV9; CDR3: CASSVGGWGYNEQFF
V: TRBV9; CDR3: CASGRGETQYF
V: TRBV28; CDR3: CASSLLSGGGDGYTF
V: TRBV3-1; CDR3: CASSQGLAGGNEQFF
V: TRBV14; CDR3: CASSPRDGANEKLFF